This TCR beta chain was documented in a study of cytomegalovirus exposure and HLA in healthy donors. The wider study: One earlier analysis, a look at around 170 million T cells, found some 100 million unique TCR beta sequences. Overall study findings and caveats: Reported findings show TCR beta sequences accurately forecast HLA-A and HLA-B alleles in most subjects. Segments of the TCR beta V type were, in most cases, productive about 87% or about 30% of the time in an earlier analysis. Rare TCR sequences predominated, though certain public TCRs were found in many donors.

Notes on this clone: What it recognizes is unknown.

Looked up from germline, CDR1 is SNHLY and CDR2 is FYNNEI. The J segment lost 11 bases and the V segment lost 5 bases, leaving 14 bases of the junction unmatched. CDR3 size: 14 residues. PCR employed 60 Vbeta and 13 Jbeta primers. Here immunoSEQ multiplex PCR was the method, and the copy in TCRdb shows in-frame clones only, minus some. The ten top clones account for about 1.6%, within a sample of 130,000 or so clones. The V call is TRBV2, the J call TRBJ2-5; TRBD2 agrees at 7 bases. Sample: PBMCs. The origin of this receptor is a woman in her 40s in good health and CMV-seronegative. The CDR3 spells CASSISIAGEEQYF. The CDR3 nucleotides read TGTGCCAGCAGTATATCGATAGCGGGCGAAGAGCAGTACTTC.